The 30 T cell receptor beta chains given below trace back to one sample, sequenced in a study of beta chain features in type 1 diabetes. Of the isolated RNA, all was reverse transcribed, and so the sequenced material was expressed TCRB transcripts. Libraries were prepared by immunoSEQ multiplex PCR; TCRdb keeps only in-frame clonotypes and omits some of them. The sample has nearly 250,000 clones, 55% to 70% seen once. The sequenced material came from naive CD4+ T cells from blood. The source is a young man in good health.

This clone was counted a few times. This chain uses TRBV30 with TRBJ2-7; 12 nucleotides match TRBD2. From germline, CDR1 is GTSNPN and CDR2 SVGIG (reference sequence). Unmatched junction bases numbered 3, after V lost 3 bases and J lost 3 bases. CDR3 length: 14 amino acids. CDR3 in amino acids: CAWRRTSGVYEQYF. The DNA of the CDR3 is TGTGCCTGGAGAAGGACTAGCGGGGTCTACGAGCAGTACTTC.

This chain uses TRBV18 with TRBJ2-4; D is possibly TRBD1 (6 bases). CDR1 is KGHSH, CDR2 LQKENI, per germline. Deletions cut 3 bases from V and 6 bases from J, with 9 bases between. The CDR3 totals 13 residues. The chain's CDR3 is CASSPQGLNIQYF. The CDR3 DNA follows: TGTGCCAGCTCACCGCAGGGGTTAAACATTCAGTACTTC.

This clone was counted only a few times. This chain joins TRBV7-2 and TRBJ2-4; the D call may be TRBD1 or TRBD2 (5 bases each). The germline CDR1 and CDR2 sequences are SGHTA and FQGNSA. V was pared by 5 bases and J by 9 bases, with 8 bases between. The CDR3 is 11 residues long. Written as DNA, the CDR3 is TGTGCCAGCAGCACTGGGGGCATTCAGTACTTC. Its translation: CASSTGGIQYF.

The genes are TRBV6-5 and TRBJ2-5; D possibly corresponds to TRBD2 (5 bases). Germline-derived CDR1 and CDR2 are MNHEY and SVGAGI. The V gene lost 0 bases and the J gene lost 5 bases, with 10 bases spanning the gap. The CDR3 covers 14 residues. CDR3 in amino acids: CASSYSNGVETQYF. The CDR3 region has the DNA TGTGCCAGCAGTTACTCGAACGGGGTTGAGACCCAGTACTTC.

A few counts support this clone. CDR3 residues: CSVLSTLHTSDRAGELFF. The CDR3 DNA reads as TGCAGCGTCCTTTCCACCCTTCACACTAGCGATCGGGCCGGGGAGCTGTTTTTT. V usage is TRBV29-1 and J usage is TRBJ2-2; TRBD2 agrees at 7 bases. CDR1 is SQVTM and CDR2 is ANQGSEA in the germline V gene. V was pared by 6 bases and J by 6 bases, with 22 bases of the junction left unmatched. CDR3 length equals 18 residues.

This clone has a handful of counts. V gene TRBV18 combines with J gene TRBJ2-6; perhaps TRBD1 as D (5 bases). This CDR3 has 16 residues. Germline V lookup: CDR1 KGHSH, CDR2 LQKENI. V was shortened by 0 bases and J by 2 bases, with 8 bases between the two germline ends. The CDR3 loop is CASSPPEGAGANVLTF. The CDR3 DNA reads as TGTGCCAGCTCACCACCGGAAGGGGCTGGGGCCAACGTCCTGACTTTC.

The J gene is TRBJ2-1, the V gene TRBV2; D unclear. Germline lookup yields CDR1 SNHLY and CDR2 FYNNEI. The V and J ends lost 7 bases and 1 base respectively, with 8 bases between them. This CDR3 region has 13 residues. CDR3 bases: TGTGCCAGCACTAGTTCTTCCTACAATGAGCAGTTCTTC. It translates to CASTSSSYNEQFF.

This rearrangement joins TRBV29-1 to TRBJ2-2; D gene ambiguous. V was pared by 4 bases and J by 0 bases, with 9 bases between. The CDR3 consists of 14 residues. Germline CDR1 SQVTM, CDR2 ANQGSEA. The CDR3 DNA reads TGCAGCGTTGGGGCCGGCACGAACACCGGGGAGCTGTTTTTT. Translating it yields CSVGAGTNTGELFF.

CDR3 sequence reads: CASSFGLAGVSEQFF. CDR3 nucleotide sequence: TGTGCCAGCAGCTTCGGACTAGCGGGAGTGTCTGAGCAGTTCTTC. The chain links TRBV7-2 to TRBJ2-1, with 13 bases lining up with TRBD2. CDR1 SGHTA and CDR2 FQGNSA come from the germline V gene. Trimming at V came to 3 bases and at J to 9 bases, leaving 5 bases not matched to a gene. The CDR3 contains 15 residues.

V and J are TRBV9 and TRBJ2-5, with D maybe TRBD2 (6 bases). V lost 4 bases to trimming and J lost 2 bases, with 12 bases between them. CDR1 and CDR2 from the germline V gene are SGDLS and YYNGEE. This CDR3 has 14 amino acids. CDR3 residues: CASSKTSGQETQYF. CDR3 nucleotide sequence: TGTGCCAGCAGCAAGACTAGTGGGCAAGAGACCCAGTACTTC.

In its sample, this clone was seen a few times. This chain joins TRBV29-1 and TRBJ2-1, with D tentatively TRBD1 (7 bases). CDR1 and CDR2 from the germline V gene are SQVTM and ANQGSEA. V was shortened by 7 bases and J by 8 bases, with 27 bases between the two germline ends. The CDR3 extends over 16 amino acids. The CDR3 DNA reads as TGCAGCGGAGCAGGACGGACAGGCGTCCGGAGGGATGAGCAGTTCTTC. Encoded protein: CSGAGRTGVRRDEQFF.

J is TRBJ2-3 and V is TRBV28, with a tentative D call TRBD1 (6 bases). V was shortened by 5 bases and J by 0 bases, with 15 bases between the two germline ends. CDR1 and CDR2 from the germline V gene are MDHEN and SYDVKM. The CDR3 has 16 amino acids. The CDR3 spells CASSTTGRSSTDTQYF. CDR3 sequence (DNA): TGTGCCAGCAGTACCACAGGGCGGTCAAGCACAGATACGCAGTATTTT.

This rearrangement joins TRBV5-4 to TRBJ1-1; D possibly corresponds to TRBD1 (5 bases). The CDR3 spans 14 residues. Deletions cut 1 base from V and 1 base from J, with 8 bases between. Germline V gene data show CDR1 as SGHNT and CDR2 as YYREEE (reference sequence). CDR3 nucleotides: TGTGCCAGCAGCTTGCCACAGGCGAACACTGAAGCTTTCTTT. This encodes CASSLPQANTEAFF.

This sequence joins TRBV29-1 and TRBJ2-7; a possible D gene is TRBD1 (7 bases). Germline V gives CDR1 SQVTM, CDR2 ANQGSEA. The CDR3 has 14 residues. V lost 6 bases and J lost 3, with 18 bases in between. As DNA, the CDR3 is TGCAGCGTCGCGGGGACAGCCGTCGGCTACGAGCAGTACTTC. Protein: CSVAGTAVGYEQYF.

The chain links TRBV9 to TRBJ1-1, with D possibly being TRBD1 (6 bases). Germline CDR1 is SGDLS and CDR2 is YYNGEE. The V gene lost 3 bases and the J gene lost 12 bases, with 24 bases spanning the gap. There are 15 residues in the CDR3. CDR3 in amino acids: CASSASQGISGNTFF. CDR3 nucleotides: TGTGCCAGCAGCGCGTCCCAGGGGATCTCTGGGAATACTTTCTTT.

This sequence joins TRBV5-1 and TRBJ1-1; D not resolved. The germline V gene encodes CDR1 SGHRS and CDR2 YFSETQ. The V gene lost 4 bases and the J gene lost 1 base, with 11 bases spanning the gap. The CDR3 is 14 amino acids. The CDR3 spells CASSPRRANTEAFF. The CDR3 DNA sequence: TGCGCCAGCAGCCCAAGACGAGCGAACACTGAAGCTTTCTTT.

The CDR3 coding sequence is TGTGCCTGGAGTGTACTAGCCCACGGTTCGGAGCAGTTCTTC. Amino acid sequence: CAWSVLAHGSEQFF. This chain connects TRBV30 to TRBJ2-1; tentatively, D is TRBD2 (6 bases). Trimming removed 0 bases at V and 10 bases at J, with 16 bases between. Germline V lookup: CDR1 GTSNPN, CDR2 SVGIG (reference sequence). The CDR3 has 14 amino acids.

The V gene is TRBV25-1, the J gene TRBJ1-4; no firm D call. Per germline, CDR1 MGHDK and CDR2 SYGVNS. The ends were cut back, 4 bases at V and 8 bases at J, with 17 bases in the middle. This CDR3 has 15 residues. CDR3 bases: TGTGCCAGCAGTGGCAGTTTGATACAAGGGGAAAAACTGTTTTTT. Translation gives CASSGSLIQGEKLFF.

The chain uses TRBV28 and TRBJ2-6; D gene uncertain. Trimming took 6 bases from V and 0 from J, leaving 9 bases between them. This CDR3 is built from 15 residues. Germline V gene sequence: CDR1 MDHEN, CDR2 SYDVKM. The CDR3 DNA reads TGTGCCAGCAGACTGGAGTTCTCTGGGGCCAACGTCCTGACTTTC. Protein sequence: CASRLEFSGANVLTF.

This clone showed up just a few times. CDR3 nucleotides: TGTGCCTGCCTAGGACTAGCGCTCCTCTACAATGAGCAGTTCTTC. Translated, it gives CACLGLALLYNEQFF. This chain links TRBV30 with TRBJ2-1; 9 bases are shared with TRBD2. V lost 6 bases and J lost 3; bases outside the gene matches: 9. This CDR3 spans 15 amino acids. Germline CDR1 reads GTSNPN; CDR2 reads SVGIG (reference sequence).

CDR3 region: CASSVYWEETQYF. For the CDR3, the DNA is TGTGCCAGCAGCGTATATTGGGAAGAGACCCAGTACTTC. The rearrangement links TRBV9 to TRBJ2-5; no clear D. The CDR3 is 13 residues long. The germline V and J ends were trimmed by 1 base and 3 bases, with 7 bases remaining between them. Germline V lookup: CDR1 SGDLS, CDR2 YYNGEE.

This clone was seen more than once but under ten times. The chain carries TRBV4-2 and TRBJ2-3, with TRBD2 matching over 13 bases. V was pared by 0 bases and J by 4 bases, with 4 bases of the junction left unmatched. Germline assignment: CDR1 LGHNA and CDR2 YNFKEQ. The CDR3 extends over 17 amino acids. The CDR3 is CASSQDRGTSGADTQYF. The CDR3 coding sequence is TGTGCCAGCAGCCAAGATCGAGGGACTAGCGGGGCAGATACGCAGTATTTT.

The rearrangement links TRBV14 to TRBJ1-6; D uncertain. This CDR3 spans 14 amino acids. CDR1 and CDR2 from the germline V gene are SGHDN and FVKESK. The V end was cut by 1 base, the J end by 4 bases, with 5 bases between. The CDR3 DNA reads TGTGCCAGCAGCCAAGGACTTTATAATTCACCCCTCCACTTT. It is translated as CASSQGLYNSPLHF.

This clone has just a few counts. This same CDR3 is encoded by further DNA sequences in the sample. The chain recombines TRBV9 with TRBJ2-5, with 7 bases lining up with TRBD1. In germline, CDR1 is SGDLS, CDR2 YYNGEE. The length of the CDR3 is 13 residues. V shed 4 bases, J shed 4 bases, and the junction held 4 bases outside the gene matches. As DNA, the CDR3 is TGTGCCAGCAGCCTACAGGGGCGAGAGACCCAGTACTTC. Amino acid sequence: CASSLQGRETQYF.

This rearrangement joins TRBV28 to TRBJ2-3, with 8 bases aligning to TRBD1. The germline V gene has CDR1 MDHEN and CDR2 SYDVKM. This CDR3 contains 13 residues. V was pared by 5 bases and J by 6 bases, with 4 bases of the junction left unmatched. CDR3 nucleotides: TGTGCCAGCAGTCGGGACAGGACCGATACGCAGTATTTT. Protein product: CASSRDRTDTQYF.

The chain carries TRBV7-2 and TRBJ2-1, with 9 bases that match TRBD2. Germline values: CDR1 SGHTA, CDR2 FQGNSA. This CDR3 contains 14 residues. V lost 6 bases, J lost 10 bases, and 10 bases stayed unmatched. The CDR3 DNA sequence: TGTGCCAGCAGAAGCGGGAGGCAGGCATACGAGCAGTTCTTC. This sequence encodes CASRSGRQAYEQFF. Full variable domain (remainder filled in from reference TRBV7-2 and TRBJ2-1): GAGVSQSPSNKVTEKGKDVELRCDPISGHTALYWYRQSLGQGLEFLIYFQGNSAPDKSGLPSDRFSAERTGGSVSTLTIQRTQQEDSAVYLCASRSGRQAYEQFFGPGTRLTVL.

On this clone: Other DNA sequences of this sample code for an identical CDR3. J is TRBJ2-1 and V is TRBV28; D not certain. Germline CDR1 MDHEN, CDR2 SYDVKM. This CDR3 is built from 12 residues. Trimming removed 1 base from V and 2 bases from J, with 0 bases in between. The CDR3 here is CASSLSYNEQFF. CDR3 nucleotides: TGTGCCAGCAGTTTATCCTACAATGAGCAGTTCTTC.

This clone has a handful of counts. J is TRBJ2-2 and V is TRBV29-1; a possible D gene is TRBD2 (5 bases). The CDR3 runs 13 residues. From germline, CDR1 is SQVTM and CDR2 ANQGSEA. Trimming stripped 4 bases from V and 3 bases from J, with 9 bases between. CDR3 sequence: CSVGRGDTGELFF. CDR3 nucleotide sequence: TGCAGCGTTGGTCGGGGAGACACCGGGGAGCTGTTTTTT.

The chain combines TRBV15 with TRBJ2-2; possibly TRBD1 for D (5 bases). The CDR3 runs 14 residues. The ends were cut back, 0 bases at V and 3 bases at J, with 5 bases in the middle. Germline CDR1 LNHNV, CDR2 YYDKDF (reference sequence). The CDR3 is CATSRDRDTGELFF. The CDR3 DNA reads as TGTGCCACCAGCAGAGACAGGGACACCGGGGAGCTGTTTTTT. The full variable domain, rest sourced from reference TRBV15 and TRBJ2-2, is DAMVIQNPRYQVTQFGKPVTLSCSQTLNHNVMYWYQQKSSQAPKLLFHYYDKDFNNEADTPDNFQSRRPNTSFCFLDIRSPGLGDTAMYLCATSRDRDTGELFFGEGSRLTVL.

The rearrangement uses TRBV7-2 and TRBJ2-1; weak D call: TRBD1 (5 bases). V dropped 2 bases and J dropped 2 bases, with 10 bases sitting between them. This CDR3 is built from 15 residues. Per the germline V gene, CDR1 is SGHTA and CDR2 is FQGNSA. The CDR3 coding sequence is TGTGCCAGCAGCTTACAGGGCGAGACCTACAATGAGCAGTTCTTC. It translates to CASSLQGETYNEQFF.